This passage covers 22 T cell receptor beta chains from one sample sequenced in a study of T cells after yellow fever vaccination. TCRdb reanalysed the 5' RACE reads using MiXCR and keeps one entry per CDR3 protein. The top ten hold approximately 18% of the sample, which has some 250,000 distinct CDR3 sequences, over 3% seen once. The specimen was PBMCs, collected 15 days after the yellow fever booster vaccination. These receptors all stem from a man aged 18 to 30 who received the YFV17D yellow fever vaccine.

At least ten counts were recorded for this clonotype. The J gene is TRBJ1-5, the V gene TRBV7-9, with unresolved D. V was clipped by 5 bases and J by 5 bases, with 13 bases between them. There are 14 residues in the CDR3. Germline V gives CDR1 SEHNR, CDR2 FQNEAQ (reference sequence). In DNA form, the CDR3 reads TGTGCCAGCAGCCTCCGAGGTACCCATCAGCCCCAGCATTTT. It encodes CASSLRGTHQPQHF.

This clonotype has a count of ten or more. Here the CDR3 DNA reads TGTGCCAGCAGCGGAATGGTCGCAAACACTGAAGCTTTCTTT. Residues: CASSGMVANTEAFF. The chain is built from TRBV7-9 and TRBJ1-1; D not resolved. Germline V CDR1 and CDR2: SEHNR, FQNEAQ (reference sequence). Between the trimmed V and J ends, which lost 5 bases and 2 bases, there was a span of 12 bases. The CDR3 loop spans 14 amino acids.

This clonotype was seen many times. The V call is TRBV20-1, the J call TRBJ1-1; D uncertain. V was trimmed by 5 bases and J by 3 bases, leaving 13 bases between them. In germline, CDR1 is DFQATT, CDR2 SNEGSKA (reference sequence). This CDR3 contains 13 residues. The CDR3 spells CSAPSLEDTEAFF. CDR3 nucleotide sequence: TGCAGTGCTCCCAGCCTTGAGGACACTGAAGCTTTCTTT.

Ten or more counts support this clonotype. The chain couples TRBV5-1 to TRBJ1-6; 7 nucleotides agree with TRBD1. Unmatched junction bases numbered 9, after V lost 4 bases and J lost 5 bases. Germline CDR1 SGHRS, CDR2 YFSETQ. This CDR3 has 16 residues. CDR3 sequence: CASSGGRTGNNSPLHF. The DNA for the CDR3 is TGCGCCAGCAGCGGTGGAAGGACAGGCAATAATTCACCCCTCCACTTT.

This clonotype was observed at least ten times. The chain combines TRBV7-9 with TRBJ1-2; D gene unclear. The V and J ends lost 5 bases and 8 bases respectively, with 6 bases between them. CDR1 is SEHNR and CDR2 is FQNEAQ in the germline V gene (reference sequence). The length of the CDR3 is 10 residues. The CDR3 loop reads CASSRSGYTF. The CDR3 bases are TGTGCCAGCAGCCGAAGCGGCTACACCTTC.

This clonotype was counted ten times or more. The chain uses TRBV5-1 and TRBJ1-1; 7 bases map to TRBD1. Germline-derived CDR1 and CDR2 are SGHRS and YFSETQ. The CDR3 length is 13 residues. J lost 10 bases, V lost 4 bases, and 10 bases had no gene match. This CDR3 is CASSPFDRDGAFF. CDR3 DNA sequence: TGCGCCAGCAGCCCATTCGACAGGGACGGAGCTTTCTTT.

This clonotype was observed many times. The chain recombines TRBV5-1 with TRBJ2-7; D is possibly TRBD1 or TRBD2 (5 bases each). Germline loops: CDR1 SGHRS, CDR2 YFSETQ. Trimming took off 3 bases at V and 6 bases at J, with 10 bases between the two ends. This CDR3 contains 12 residues. CDR3: CASSYLGTEQYF. The CDR3 nucleotides read TGCGCCAGCAGCTATCTAGGGACCGAGCAGTACTTC.

This clonotype was observed at least ten times. V and J are TRBV29-1 and TRBJ1-1; tentative D call: TRBD1 (6 bases). Deletions cut 4 bases from V and 5 bases from J, with 17 bases between. CDR1 and CDR2 (germline): SQVTM, ANQGSEA. The CDR3 extends over 14 amino acids. The CDR3 protein is CSVVSWTERTEAFF. The CDR3 DNA follows: TGCAGCGTTGTTTCTTGGACAGAGAGAACTGAAGCTTTCTTT.

This clonotype was detected ten times or more. The chain combines TRBV5-4 with TRBJ2-1, with 8 positions matching TRBD2. Trimming took 1 base from V and 4 from J; bases not matched to a gene: 4. The V gene's germline CDR1 is SGHNT and CDR2 YYREEE (reference sequence). There are 15 residues in the CDR3. The CDR3 DNA sequence: TGTGCCAGCAGCTTGCCCGGGGGGGTATACAATGAGCAGTTCTTC. Protein: CASSLPGGVYNEQFF. Drawing the rest from reference TRBV5-4 and TRBJ2-1, the complete variable domain is ETGVTQSPTHLIKTRGQQVTLRCSSQSGHNTVSWYQQALGQGPQFIFQYYREEENGRGNFPPRFSGLQFPNYSSELNVNALELDDSALYLCASSLPGGVYNEQFFGPGTRLTVL.

At least ten counts were recorded for this clonotype. The J gene is TRBJ1-2, the V gene TRBV14; TRBD1 matches 7 bases. The CDR3 contains 13 residues. The V and J ends lost 4 bases and 4 bases, in that order; junction bases with no gene match: 3. Germline V lookup: CDR1 SGHDN, CDR2 FVKESK. CDR3 coding DNA: TGTGCCAGCAGCCCAGGGACAGTCTATGGCTACACCTTC. Translated: CASSPGTVYGYTF.

The V gene is TRBV7-9, the J gene TRBJ2-1; a weak D match, TRBD2 (5 bases). Per germline, CDR1 SEHNR and CDR2 FQNEAQ (reference sequence). V lost 5 bases, J lost 4 bases, and 9 bases lay in between. This CDR3 is 13 amino acids long. Here the CDR3 DNA reads TGTGCCAGCAGCACGACGGGATACAATGAGCAGTTCTTC. This codes for CASSTTGYNEQFF.

This clonotype was seen repeatedly, ten times or more. The CDR3 is CASSREGTGTGELFF. The CDR3 DNA is TGTGCCAGCAGCAGGGAAGGGACAGGAACCGGGGAGCTGTTTTTT. The genes are TRBV11-2 and TRBJ2-2; 8 bases line up with TRBD1. Trimming removed 5 bases from V and 5 bases from J; junction bases left unmatched: 7. The CDR3 consists of 15 residues. Germline lookup yields CDR1 SGHAT and CDR2 FQNNGV. Based on the CDR3 plus reference TRBV11-2 and TRBJ2-2, the full variable domain is EAGVAQSPRYKIIEKRQSVAFWCNPISGHATLYWYQQILGQGPKLLIQFQNNGVVDDSQLPKDRFSAERLKGVDSTLKIQPAKLEDSAVYLCASSREGTGTGELFFGEGSRLTVL.

This clonotype has a count of ten or more. This sequence joins TRBV18 and TRBJ2-7; 11 positions match TRBD1. The CDR3 consists of 15 residues. Germline V gene data show CDR1 as KGHSH and CDR2 as LQKENI. J gave up 1 base and V 3 bases, and 2 bases lay outside the gene matches. The CDR3 DNA is TGTGCCAGCTCACCGGGACAGGGGGGGTCCTACGAGCAGTACGTC. The encoded protein is CASSPGQGGSYEQYV.

This clonotype was found many times. V usage is TRBV11-1 and J usage is TRBJ1-2, with D perhaps TRBD1 (5 bases). Looked up from germline, CDR1 is SGHAT and CDR2 is FQDESV (reference sequence). The V end was cut by 2 bases, the J end by 9 bases, with 13 bases between. CDR3 length: 13 residues. The CDR3 is CASSLRPQGSYTF. CDR3 in DNA: TGTGCCAGCAGCTTACGACCCCAGGGAAGCTACACCTTC.

This clonotype was counted ten times or more. This sequence joins TRBV10-3 and TRBJ2-7, with D possibly being TRBD2 (5 bases). CDR3 size: 13 residues. Germline V gene data show CDR1 as ENHRY and CDR2 as SYGVKD. Between the trimmed V and J ends, which lost 6 bases and 8 bases, there was a span of 17 bases. Written as DNA, the CDR3 is TGTGCCATCAGCCTGACGGGGTTGGGTCAGCAGTACGTC. Translated, it gives CAISLTGLGQQYV.

This clonotype came up many times. V usage is TRBV4-3 and J usage is TRBJ2-2; no clear D gene. Germline values: CDR1 LGHNA, CDR2 YSLEER. There are 15 residues in the CDR3. V was clipped by 7 bases and J by 0 bases, with 12 bases between them. DNA for the CDR3: TGCGCCAGCAAAGGCGGAGATCCGAACACCGGGGAGCTGTTTTTT. Encoded protein: CASKGGDPNTGELFF.

This clonotype occurred many times. V usage is TRBV19 and J usage is TRBJ2-3; TRBD2 agrees at 10 bases. CDR1 and CDR2 from the germline V gene are LNHDA and SQIVND (reference sequence). CDR3 size: 15 residues. The ends lost 1 base at V and 4 bases at J; junction bases unmatched: 2. The CDR3 reads CASSIGAGGADTQYF. The CDR3 DNA sequence: TGTGCCAGTAGTATAGGAGCGGGGGGGGCAGATACGCAGTATTTT.

To note about this clonotype: A clone one base away is much larger, so this may be a read error. V usage is TRBV7-9 and J usage is TRBJ2-5; 9 bases match TRBD1. V lost 8 bases and J lost 4; bases outside the gene matches: 11. Germline lookup yields CDR1 SEHNR and CDR2 FQNEAQ (reference sequence). This CDR3 comprises 15 residues. CDR3 sequence (DNA): TGTGCCAGCGGGATCCGGGGACAGGGCATAGAGACCCAGTACTTC. This translates into CASGIRGQGIETQYF.

The table lists this clonotype with many counts. The chain links TRBV18 to TRBJ1-4; D gene unclear. V lost 9 bases and J lost 6, with 11 bases in between. CDR1 is KGHSH, CDR2 LQKENI, per germline. This CDR3 comprises 12 residues. The CDR3 reads CASYGADEKLFF. For the CDR3, the DNA is TGTGCCAGTTACGGCGCGGATGAAAAACTGTTTTTT.

Only a few counts were recorded for this clonotype. The chain employs TRBV24-1 and TRBJ2-5, with 10 bases that match TRBD1. The V gene end was trimmed by 3 bases and the J gene end by 5 bases; junction bases not matched to a gene: 8. CDR3 size: 16 residues. Germline V gene data show CDR1 as KGHDR and CDR2 as SFDVKD. Here the CDR3 DNA reads TGTGCCACCAGTGATAGGGCCGACAGGGGGCGGGAGACCCAGTACTTC. It is translated as CATSDRADRGRETQYF.

The table lists this clonotype with many counts. This chain links TRBV7-3 with TRBJ1-6; 10 bases are a match to TRBD1. Trimming took 6 bases from V and 7 from J; bases not matched to a gene: 6. Germline assignment: CDR1 SGHTA and CDR2 FQGTGA. The CDR3 extends over 15 amino acids. The CDR3 here is CASSFSGQGNSPLHF. The CDR3 DNA sequence: TGTGCCAGCAGTTTTTCGGGACAGGGGAATTCACCCCTCCACTTT. Drawing the rest from reference TRBV7-3 and TRBJ1-6, the complete variable domain is GAGVSQTPSNKVTEKGKYVELRCDPISGHTALYWYRQSLGQGPEFLIYFQGTGAADDSGLPNDRFFAVRPEGSVSTLKIQRTERGDSAVYLCASSFSGQGNSPLHFGNGTRLTVT.

This clonotype was detected many times. This chain connects TRBV29-1 to TRBJ2-6; 10 bases line up with TRBD1. Trimming at V came to 6 bases and at J to 0 bases, leaving 2 bases not matched to a gene. CDR1 is SQVTM, CDR2 ANQGSEA, per germline. The length of the CDR3 is 15 residues. This CDR3 reads CSVRDRGSGANVLTF. Here the CDR3 DNA reads TGCAGCGTCCGGGACAGGGGCTCTGGGGCCAACGTCCTGACTTTC.